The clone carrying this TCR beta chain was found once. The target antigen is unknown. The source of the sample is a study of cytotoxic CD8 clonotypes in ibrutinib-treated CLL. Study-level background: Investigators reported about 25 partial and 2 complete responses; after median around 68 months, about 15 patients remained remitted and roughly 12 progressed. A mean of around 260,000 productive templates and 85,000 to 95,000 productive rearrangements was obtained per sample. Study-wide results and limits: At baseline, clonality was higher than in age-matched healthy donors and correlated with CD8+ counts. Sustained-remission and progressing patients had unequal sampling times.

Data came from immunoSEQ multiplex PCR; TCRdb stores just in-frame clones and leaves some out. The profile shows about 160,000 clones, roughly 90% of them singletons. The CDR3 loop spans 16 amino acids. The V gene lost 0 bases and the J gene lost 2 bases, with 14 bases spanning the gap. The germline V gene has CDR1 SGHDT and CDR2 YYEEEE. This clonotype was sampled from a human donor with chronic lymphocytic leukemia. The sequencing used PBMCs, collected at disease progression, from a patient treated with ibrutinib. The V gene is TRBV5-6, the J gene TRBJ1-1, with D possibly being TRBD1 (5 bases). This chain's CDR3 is CASSLAGASQNTEAFF. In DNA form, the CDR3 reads TGTGCCAGCAGCTTGGCTGGGGCCAGCCAAAACACTGAAGCTTTCTTT.